These 24 T cell receptor beta chains were sequenced from one sample in a study of Ad26.COV2.S vaccination and SARS-CoV-2 variants. TCRdb's table, derived via immunoSEQ multiplex PCR, lists solely in-frame clones and lacks some. The table has about 180,000 clones, around 85% seen once. This material consisted of peripheral blood, taken after recovery from COVID-19. The receptors were gathered from a human donor who had recovered from COVID-19.

V usage is TRBV30 and J usage is TRBJ2-6, with 10 bases aligning to TRBD1. J lost 1 base, V lost 4 bases, and 7 bases had no gene match. CDR3 length: 17 residues. Germline CDR1 and CDR2: GTSNPN and SVGIG (reference sequence). The CDR3 bases are TGTGCCTGGACCCGACAGGGGGCGAAATCTGGGGCCAACGTCCTGACTTTC. Translated, it gives CAWTRQGAKSGANVLTF. Full variable domain (rest looked up from reference TRBV30 and TRBJ2-6): SQTIHQWPATLVQPVGSPLSLECTVEGTSNPNLYWYRQAAGRGLQLLFYSVGIGQISSEVPQNLSASRPQDRQFILSSKKLLLSDSGFYLCAWTRQGAKSGANVLTFGAGSRLTVL.

The gene calls are TRBV18 and TRBJ2-1; D is possibly TRBD2 (6 bases). Trimming removed 3 bases at V and 10 bases at J, with 16 bases between. The germline gives CDR1 KGHSH, CDR2 LQKENI. CDR3 length: 14 residues. Written as DNA, the CDR3 is TGTGCCAGCTCACCGGGGAGGACCCTTTTGGAGCAGTTCTTC. Translating gives CASSPGRTLLEQFF.

The CDR3 here is CASNRGPSYEQYF. The CDR3, as DNA: TGTGCCAGCAATAGGGGTCCCTCCTACGAGCAGTACTTC. The V call is TRBV9, the J call TRBJ2-7; D may be TRBD1 (5 bases). Germline lookup yields CDR1 SGDLS and CDR2 YYNGEE. This CDR3 contains 13 residues. With 6 bases removed from V and 0 bases from J, the gap between germline ends came to 10 bases.

The chain has TRBV5-1 and TRBJ2-7; 9 bases map to TRBD1. The CDR3 loop spans 15 amino acids. Germline lookup yields CDR1 SGHRS and CDR2 YFSETQ. Losses at the gene ends were 3 bases for V and 10 bases for J; bases not matched to a gene: 14. Written as DNA, the CDR3 is TGCGCCAGCAGCTCTAAACAGGGGGCCCCGCCGGAACAGTACTTC. This encodes CASSSKQGAPPEQYF.

V is TRBV6-4 and J is TRBJ2-3; 8 bases fit TRBD2. The germline gives CDR1 MRHNA, CDR2 SNTAGT. The CDR3 length is 16 residues. The V gene end was trimmed by 2 bases and the J gene end by 0 bases; junction bases not matched to a gene: 4. The CDR3 is CASSDGRGGSTDTQYF. The CDR3 DNA is TGTGCCAGCAGTGACGGACGGGGGGGAAGCACAGATACGCAGTATTTT.

This clone was found once. The J gene is TRBJ1-2, the V gene TRBV4-1, with TRBD1 matching 7 bases. Per germline, CDR1 MGHRA and CDR2 YSYEKL. CDR3 size: 15 residues. V was clipped by 3 bases and J by 3 bases; unmatched bases: 7. CDR3 sequence: CASSHLTGRHYGYTF. The CDR3 DNA reads as TGCGCCAGCAGCCACTTGACAGGGAGACACTATGGCTACACCTTC.

The DNA for the CDR3 is TGTGCCAGCAGCTCACTAGCGGGAGGGCCAGACGAGCAGTACTTC. It encodes CASSSLAGGPDEQYF. This chain uses TRBV7-9 with TRBJ2-7; 13 nucleotides match TRBD2. V trimming: 4 bases; J trimming: 5 bases; junction bases outside the gene matches: 5. This CDR3 is built from 15 residues. Germline-derived CDR1 and CDR2 are SEHNR and FQNEAQ (reference sequence).

This chain connects TRBV28 to TRBJ1-2; D is perhaps TRBD1 (5 bases). CDR1 is MDHEN, CDR2 SYDVKM, per germline. The V end was cut by 6 bases, the J end by 9 bases, with 20 bases between. The CDR3 has 14 amino acids. The CDR3 loop is CASSPGGGLFSYTF. The CDR3 DNA reads as TGTGCCAGCAGCCCTGGGGGGGGTTTATTTAGCTACACCTTC.

The V call is TRBV5-1, the J call TRBJ2-5; a weak D match, TRBD2 (6 bases). The CDR3 contains 15 residues. Trimming left V 2 bases short and J 2 bases short, with 13 bases between. The germline gives CDR1 SGHRS, CDR2 YFSETQ. The CDR3 region is CASSFNLALQETQYF. Written as DNA, the CDR3 is TGCGCCAGCAGCTTTAATCTAGCGTTACAAGAGACCCAGTACTTC.

This chain links TRBV28 with TRBJ2-7; weak D call: TRBD1 (5 bases). The ends were cut back, 7 bases at V and 9 bases at J, with 13 bases in the middle. This CDR3 spans 11 amino acids. Germline V gene sequence: CDR1 MDHEN, CDR2 SYDVKM. The CDR3 is CASNSGFAQYF. The CDR3 DNA sequence: TGTGCCAGCAACTCAGGGTTTGCGCAGTACTTC.

V is TRBV27 and J is TRBJ1-2, with no clear D. The CDR3 spans 8 residues. V was clipped by 8 bases and J by 8 bases, with 3 bases between them. Germline loops: CDR1 MNHEY, CDR2 SMNVEV (reference sequence). CDR3 protein: CASGGYTF. The DNA for the CDR3 is TGTGCCAGCGGGGGCTACACCTTC.

This rearrangement joins TRBV3-1 (or the pseudogene TRBV3-2) to TRBJ1-1; possible D gene TRBD1, 6 bases. The CDR3 is 15 residues long. V lost 6 bases and J lost 3, with 17 bases in between. Per germline, CDR1 LGHDT and CDR2 YNNKEL (reference sequence). The CDR3 region has the DNA TGTGCCAGCAGAGAGACAGGTCCAAGGGACACTGAAGCTTTCTTT. This gives the protein CASRETGPRDTEAFF.

This clone appeared once. V usage is TRBV7-3 and J usage is TRBJ2-2; no firm D call. The V and J ends lost 0 bases and 7 bases respectively, with 9 bases between them. This CDR3 spans 14 amino acids. The germline CDR1 and CDR2 sequences are SGHTA and FQGTGA. CDR3 amino acids: CASSLTGYGGELFF. In nucleotides, the CDR3 is TGTGCCAGCAGCTTAACAGGGTACGGCGGGGAGCTGTTTTTT. The full variable domain, rest sourced from reference TRBV7-3 and TRBJ2-2, is GAGVSQTPSNKVTEKGKYVELRCDPISGHTALYWYRQSLGQGPEFLIYFQGTGAADDSGLPNDRFFAVRPEGSVSTLKIQRTERGDSAVYLCASSLTGYGGELFFGEGSRLTVL.

The gene calls are TRBV9 and TRBJ1-1; a possible D gene is TRBD1 (6 bases). CDR1 is SGDLS, CDR2 YYNGEE, per germline. This CDR3 is 14 amino acids long. V dropped 0 bases and J dropped 7 bases, with 13 bases sitting between them. CDR3 residues: CASSVAGDLGEAFF. The CDR3, as DNA: TGTGCCAGCAGCGTAGCAGGGGATTTGGGTGAAGCTTTCTTT.

The chain recombines TRBV4-1 with TRBJ1-3, with 10 bases fitting TRBD1. Germline values: CDR1 MGHRA, CDR2 YSYEKL. CDR3 size: 18 residues. The trim removed 1 base at V and 0 bases at J, leaving 6 bases unmatched. The CDR3 protein is CASSQVGTGVGSGNTIYF. For the CDR3, the DNA is TGCGCCAGCAGCCAAGTAGGGACAGGGGTCGGCTCTGGAAACACCATATATTTT.

The rearrangement links TRBV4-2 to TRBJ2-1, with D possibly being TRBD1 or TRBD2 (5 bases each). The CDR3 has 14 residues. Trimming left V 0 bases short and J 7 bases short, with 10 bases between. Germline loops: CDR1 LGHNA, CDR2 YNFKEQ. The CDR3 bases are TGTGCCAGCAGCCAAGAGGAAGGGACGAATGAGCAGTTCTTC. It encodes CASSQEEGTNEQFF.

CDR3 bases: TGTGCCAGCAGTGGCGGGGGGGGAGGGTCCTACAATGAGCAGTTCTTC. Translation: CASSGGGGGSYNEQFF. V gene TRBV6-1 combines with J gene TRBJ2-1, with 9 bases aligning to TRBD2. Unmatched junction bases numbered 5, after V lost 4 bases and J lost 1 base. The CDR3 runs to 16 residues. Germline V gene data show CDR1 as MNHNS and CDR2 as SASEGT.

The chain recombines TRBV30 with TRBJ1-5; no clear D gene. Germline values: CDR1 GTSNPN, CDR2 SVGIG (reference sequence). The CDR3 has 13 residues. V dropped 2 bases and J dropped 4 bases, with 9 bases sitting between them. This CDR3 reads CAWSTDGNQPQHF. The CDR3 DNA sequence: TGTGCCTGGAGTACGGACGGGAATCAGCCCCAGCATTTT.

The CDR3 DNA reads TGTGCCAGCAGTCAGACCCGGGGGGATACGCAGTATTTT. Its translation is CASSQTRGDTQYF. The J gene is TRBJ2-3, the V gene TRBV6-6; D is possibly TRBD2 (6 bases). The CDR3 consists of 13 residues. V gave up 5 bases and J gave up 6 bases, with 12 bases separating them. Germline CDR1 reads MNHNY; CDR2 reads SVGAGI (reference sequence).

This chain uses TRBV29-1 with TRBJ1-4; D uncertain. Trimming stripped 6 bases from V and 0 bases from J, with 8 bases between. CDR3 length: 13 residues. Germline CDR1 SQVTM, CDR2 ANQGSEA. The CDR3 protein is CSVVAATNEKLFF. As DNA, the CDR3 is TGCAGCGTCGTTGCGGCAACTAATGAAAAACTGTTTTTT.

This clone appeared once. The CDR3, as DNA: TGTGCCAGCAGCCCTACGGGACAGACCTATGCAACTAATGAAAAACTGTTTTTT. This codes for CASSPTGQTYATNEKLFF. The chain carries TRBV2 and TRBJ1-4, with 7 bases lining up with TRBD1. V shed 6 bases and J 0 bases; nucleotides not matched to a gene: 13. The germline V gene encodes CDR1 SNHLY and CDR2 FYNNEI. The length of the CDR3 is 18 residues.

The gene calls are TRBV6-5 and TRBJ2-2; 7 bases map to TRBD2. The length of the CDR3 is 15 residues. Losses at the gene ends were 8 bases for V and 2 bases for J; bases not matched to a gene: 8. Germline values: CDR1 MNHEY, CDR2 SVGAGI. CDR3 region: CASRLAVRNTGELFF. The CDR3 DNA reads TGTGCCAGCCGACTAGCAGTAAGAAACACCGGGGAGCTGTTTTTT.

This chain joins TRBV5-1 and TRBJ1-1; 8 bases match TRBD1. Germline V gene sequence: CDR1 SGHRS, CDR2 YFSETQ. V was pared by 4 bases and J by 0 bases, with 2 bases of the junction left unmatched. The CDR3 is 14 amino acids. In DNA, the CDR3 is TGCGCCAGCAGCGGACAGGGATTGAACACTGAAGCTTTCTTT. It yields the protein CASSGQGLNTEAFF.

The chain carries TRBV4-1 and TRBJ2-6; D is perhaps TRBD1 or TRBD2 (5 bases each). Germline V gene data show CDR1 as MGHRA and CDR2 as YSYEKL. V lost 0 bases and J 2 bases, leaving 8 bases between the germline ends. The CDR3 covers 16 residues. CDR3 DNA: TGCGCCAGCAGCCAAGATTGGGGGACTGGGGCCAACGTCCTGACTTTC. This translates into CASSQDWGTGANVLTF.